This TCR beta chain originates from a study of T cells after yellow fever vaccination. Study overall: Preparing low-cell-number fractions relied on SMART-Seq v4 Ultra Low Input.

Using its own MiXCR run on the 5' RACE reads, TCRdb lists one record per CDR3 protein. This table holds roughly 500,000 distinct CDR3 sequences, 15% to 20% found once. This CDR3 is built from 16 residues. The trim removed 5 bases at V and 7 bases at J, leaving 12 bases unmatched. Germline-derived CDR1 and CDR2 are SEHNR and FQNEAQ (reference sequence). The clonotype was recovered from a man under 40 who received the YFV17D yellow fever vaccine. The V and J genes are TRBV7-9 and TRBJ2-3; 10 bases are a match to TRBD2. Sequences were derived from PBMCs, sampled 15 days after the yellow fever booster vaccination. The CDR3 sequence: CASSPLASGRVYTQYF. In DNA, the CDR3 is TGTGCCAGCAGCCCCCTGGCTAGCGGGAGAGTATATACGCAGTATTTT.